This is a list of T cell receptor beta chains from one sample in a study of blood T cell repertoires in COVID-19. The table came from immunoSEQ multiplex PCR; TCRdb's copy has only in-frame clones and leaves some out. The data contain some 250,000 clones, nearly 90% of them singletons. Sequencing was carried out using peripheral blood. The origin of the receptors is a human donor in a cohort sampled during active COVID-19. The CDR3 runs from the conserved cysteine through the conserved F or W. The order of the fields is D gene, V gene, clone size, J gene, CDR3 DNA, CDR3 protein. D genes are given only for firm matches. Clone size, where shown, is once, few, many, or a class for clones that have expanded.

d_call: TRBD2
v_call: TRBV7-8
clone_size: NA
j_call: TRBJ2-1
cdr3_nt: TGTGCCAGCAGCTTAAATACGGCGGGAGGGCTTGAAGGGCAGTTCTTC
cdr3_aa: CASSLNTAGGLEGQFF

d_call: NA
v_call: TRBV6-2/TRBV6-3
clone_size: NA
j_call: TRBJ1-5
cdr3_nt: TGTGCCAGCAGTAATAGGGGATCTAAGCCCCAGCATTTT
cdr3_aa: CASSNRGSKPQHF

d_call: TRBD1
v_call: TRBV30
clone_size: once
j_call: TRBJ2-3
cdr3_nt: TGTGCCTGGAGCATGGACAGGGGGCTTATTTCGGATACGCAGTATTTT
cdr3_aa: CAWSMDRGLISDTQYF

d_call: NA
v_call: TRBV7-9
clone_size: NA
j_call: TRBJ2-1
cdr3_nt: TGTGCCAGCAGCTCCGGTGCGCTGGTCAATGAGCAGTTCTTC
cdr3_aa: CASSSGALVNEQFF

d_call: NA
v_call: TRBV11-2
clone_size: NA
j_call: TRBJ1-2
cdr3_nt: TGTGCCAGCAGCTTCATAAAAGGTGGCCGAGGCGGCTACACCTTC
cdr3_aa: CASSFIKGGRGGYTF

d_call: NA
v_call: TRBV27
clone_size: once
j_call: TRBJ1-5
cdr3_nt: TGTGCCAGCAGTCCCGGGATAGATCAGCCCCAGCATTTT
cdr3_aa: CASSPGIDQPQHF

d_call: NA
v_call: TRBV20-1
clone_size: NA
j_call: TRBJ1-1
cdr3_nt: TGCAGTGCCGTGGGAGGTTCTGAAGCTTTCTTT
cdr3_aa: CSAVGGSEAFF

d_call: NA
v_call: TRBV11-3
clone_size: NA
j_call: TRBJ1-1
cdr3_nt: TGTGCCAGCAGCTCACCGGGGGATCGGATGAACACTGAAGCTTTCTTT
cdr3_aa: CASSSPGDRMNTEAFF

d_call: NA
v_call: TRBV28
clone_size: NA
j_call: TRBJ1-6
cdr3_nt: TGTGCCAGCAGTCTATCGGTATCGGACAGAATTAATTCACCCCTCCACTTT
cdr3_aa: CASSLSVSDRINSPLHF

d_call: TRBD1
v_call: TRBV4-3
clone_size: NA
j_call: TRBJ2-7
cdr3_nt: TGCGCCAGCAGCCCGTCCCAGGGGGCCCACGAGCAGTACTTC
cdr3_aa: CASSPSQGAHEQYF

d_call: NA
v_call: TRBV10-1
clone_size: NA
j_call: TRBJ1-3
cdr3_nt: TGCGCCAGCAACCCGGGCTCTGGAAACACCATATATTTT
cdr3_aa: CASNPGSGNTIYF

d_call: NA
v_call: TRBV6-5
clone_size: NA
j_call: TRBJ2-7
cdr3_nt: TGTGCCAGCAGCAGACAACAGGGATTCGCCTACGAGCAGTACTTC
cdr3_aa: CASSRQQGFAYEQYF

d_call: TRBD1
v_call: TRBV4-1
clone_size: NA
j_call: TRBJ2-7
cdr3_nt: TGCGCCAGCAGCCAGATCGGACAGGGCTACGAGCAGTACTTC
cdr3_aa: CASSQIGQGYEQYF

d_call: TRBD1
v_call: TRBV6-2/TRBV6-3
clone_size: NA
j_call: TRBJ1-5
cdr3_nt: TGTGCCAGCAGTTCCCCGGACAGGGTTGGACAGCCCCAGCATTTT
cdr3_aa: CASSSPDRVGQPQHF

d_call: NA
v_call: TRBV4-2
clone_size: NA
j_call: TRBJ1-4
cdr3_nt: TGTGCCAGCAGCCAAGGCGACAGGCGAAATGAAAAACTGTTTTTT
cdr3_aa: CASSQGDRRNEKLFF

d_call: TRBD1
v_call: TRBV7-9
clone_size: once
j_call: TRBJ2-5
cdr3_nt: TGTGCCAGCAGCTCTCCCTCGGACAGGGCAGGAGAGACCCAGTACTTC
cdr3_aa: CASSSPSDRAGETQYF

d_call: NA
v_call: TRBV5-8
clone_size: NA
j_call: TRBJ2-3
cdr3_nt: TGTGCCAGCAGTCGTGTCGGGCCTCGAGGGGATACGCAGTATTTT
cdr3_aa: CASSRVGPRGDTQYF

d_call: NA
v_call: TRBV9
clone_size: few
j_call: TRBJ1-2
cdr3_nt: TGTGCCAGCAGCGTAGGGGTCGCCCCGGGAGGCTACACCTTC
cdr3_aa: CASSVGVAPGGYTF

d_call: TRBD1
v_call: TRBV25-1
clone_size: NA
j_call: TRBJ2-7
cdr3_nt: TGTGCCAGCAGTGAAAGGCTGGGGGACAGGGGCACTCAAGAGCAGTACTTC
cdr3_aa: CASSERLGDRGTQEQYF

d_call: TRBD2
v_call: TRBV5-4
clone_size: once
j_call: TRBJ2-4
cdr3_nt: TGTGCCAGCAGCTTCTCAGGGGGAAGATTACTAGCGGGAGGGAGGGCTCAGTACTTC
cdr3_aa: CASSFSGGRLLAGGRAQYF

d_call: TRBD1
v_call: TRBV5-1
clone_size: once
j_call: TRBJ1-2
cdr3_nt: TGCGCCAGCAGCTTGAGGACTCAGGGGGGAGATGGCTACACCTTC
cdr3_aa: CASSLRTQGGDGYTF

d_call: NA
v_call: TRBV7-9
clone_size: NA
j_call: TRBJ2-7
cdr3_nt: TGTGCCAGCAGCTTAGAGGGCAGGGTTTTTTACGAGCAGTACTTC
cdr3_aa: CASSLEGRVFYEQYF

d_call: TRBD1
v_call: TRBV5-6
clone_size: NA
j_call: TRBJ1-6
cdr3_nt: TGTGCCAGCAGCATCAACCGGGACAGGGGTAGTTCACCCCTCCACTTT
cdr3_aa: CASSINRDRGSSPLHF

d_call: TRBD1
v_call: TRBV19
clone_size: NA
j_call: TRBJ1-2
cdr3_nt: TGTGCCAGTAGTGACCCCCCAAGACAGGGGGCCTATGGCTACACCTTC
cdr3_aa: CASSDPPRQGAYGYTF

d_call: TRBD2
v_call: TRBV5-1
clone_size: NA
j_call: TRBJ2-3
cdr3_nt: TGCGCCAGCAGCCCGACTAGCGGGAGAGGGCCAGATACGCAGTATTTT
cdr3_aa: CASSPTSGRGPDTQYF

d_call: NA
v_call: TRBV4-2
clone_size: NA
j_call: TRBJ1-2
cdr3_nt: TGTGCCAGCAGCCAAGAAAGCCCCCGCAGGGGCTACACCTTC
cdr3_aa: CASSQESPRRGYTF

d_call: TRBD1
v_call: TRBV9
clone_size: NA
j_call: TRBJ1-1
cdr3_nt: TGTGCCAGCAGCGACCGACAGGGACCTAACACTGAAGCTTTCTTT
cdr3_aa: CASSDRQGPNTEAFF

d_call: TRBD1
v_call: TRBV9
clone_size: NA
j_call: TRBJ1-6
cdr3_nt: TGTGCCAGCAGCGTAGTTGGGACAGGGGAAAATTCACCCCTCCACTTT
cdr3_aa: CASSVVGTGENSPLHF

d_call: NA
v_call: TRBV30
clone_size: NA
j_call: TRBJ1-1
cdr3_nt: TGTGCCTGGAGTGTAGGGGTGGGGATGTGGACTGAAGCTTTCTTT
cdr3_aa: CAWSVGVGMWTEAFF

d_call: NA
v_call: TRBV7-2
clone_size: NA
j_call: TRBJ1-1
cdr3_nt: TGTGCCAGCAGCTTAATTTCGGAGGGAGGGACTGAAGCTTTCTTT
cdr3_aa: CASSLISEGGTEAFF

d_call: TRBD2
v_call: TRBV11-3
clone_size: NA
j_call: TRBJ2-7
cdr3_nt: TGTGCCAGCAGCTTTAGCGGGGGCTACGAGCAGTACTTC
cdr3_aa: CASSFSGGYEQYF

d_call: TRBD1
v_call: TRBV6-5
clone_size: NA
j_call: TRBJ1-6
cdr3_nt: TGTGCCAGCAGTTACAAGGGACAGGGCTCAAATTCACCCCTCCACTTT
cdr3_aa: CASSYKGQGSNSPLHF

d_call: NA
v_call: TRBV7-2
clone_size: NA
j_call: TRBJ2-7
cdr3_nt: TGTGCCAGCAGCTTAGAGTTGGTGAGCGGCTACGAGCAGTACTTC
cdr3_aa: CASSLELVSGYEQYF

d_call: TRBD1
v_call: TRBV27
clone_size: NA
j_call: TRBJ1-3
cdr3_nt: TGTGCCAGCAGTTTACTCTCCGACAGGGCGAGAGGAAACACCATATATTTT
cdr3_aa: CASSLLSDRARGNTIYF

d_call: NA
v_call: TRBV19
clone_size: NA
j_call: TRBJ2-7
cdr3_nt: TGTGCCAGTAGTATCAGGCGGGTAGGAGGGTCGAGGGAGCAGTACTTC
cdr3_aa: CASSIRRVGGSREQYF

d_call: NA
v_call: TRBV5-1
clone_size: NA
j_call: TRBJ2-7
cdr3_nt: TGCGCCAGCAGGGCGGGACAGAGCTCCTACGAGCAGTACTTC
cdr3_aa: CASRAGQSSYEQYF

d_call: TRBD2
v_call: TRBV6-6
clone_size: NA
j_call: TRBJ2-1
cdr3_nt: TGTGCCAGCAGTTACTTAGGGACTAGTGATAATGAGCAGTTCTTC
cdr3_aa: CASSYLGTSDNEQFF

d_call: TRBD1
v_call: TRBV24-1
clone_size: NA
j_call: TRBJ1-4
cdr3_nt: TGTGCCCCGATAGGCCCACAGGGGAATAAGGAAAAACTGTTTTTT
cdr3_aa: CAPIGPQGNKEKLFF

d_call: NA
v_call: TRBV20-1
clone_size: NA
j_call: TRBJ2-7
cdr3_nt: TGCAGTGCTAGTTCCCCGTCGGGGTTCCTCTACGAGCAGTACTTC
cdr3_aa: CSASSPSGFLYEQYF

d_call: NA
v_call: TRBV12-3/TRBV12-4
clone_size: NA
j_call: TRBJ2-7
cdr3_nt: TGTGCCAGCAGTTACGGGGTTGGGGAGCAGTACTTC
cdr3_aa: CASSYGVGEQYF

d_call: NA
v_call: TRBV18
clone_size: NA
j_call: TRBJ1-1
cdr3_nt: TGTGCCAGCTCAGCCGGACAGTCGAACACTGAAGCTTTCTTT
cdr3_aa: CASSAGQSNTEAFF

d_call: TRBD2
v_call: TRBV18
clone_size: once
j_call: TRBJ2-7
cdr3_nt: TGTGCCAGCTCACCTAGCGGGAGCGACGAGCAGTACTTC
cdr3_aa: CASSPSGSDEQYF

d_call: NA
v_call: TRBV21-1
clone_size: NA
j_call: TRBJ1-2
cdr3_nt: TGTGCCAGCAGCCTTATAGGACCAGGGTGTGAAAACTATGGCTACACCTTC
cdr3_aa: CASSLIGPGCENYGYTF

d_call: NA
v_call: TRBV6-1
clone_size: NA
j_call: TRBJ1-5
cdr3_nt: TGTGCCAGCAGTGAAGCATCCGGGAGTCAGCCCCAGCATTTT
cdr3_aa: CASSEASGSQPQHF

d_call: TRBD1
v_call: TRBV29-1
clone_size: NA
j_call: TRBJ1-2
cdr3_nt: TGCAGCGTTTTAGGGACAGGGTTCTGGGGCTACACCTTC
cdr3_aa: CSVLGTGFWGYTF

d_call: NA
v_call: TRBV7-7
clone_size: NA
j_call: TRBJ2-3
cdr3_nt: TGTGCTAGCAGCTTAAAGGGGATCGGAACGGCAGATACGCAGTATTTT
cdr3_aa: CASSLKGIGTADTQYF

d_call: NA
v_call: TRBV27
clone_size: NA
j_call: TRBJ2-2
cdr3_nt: TGTGCCAGCAGTTTCTGGAAGGGGGAACCTTCGAACACCGGGGAGCTGTTTTTT
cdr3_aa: CASSFWKGEPSNTGELFF

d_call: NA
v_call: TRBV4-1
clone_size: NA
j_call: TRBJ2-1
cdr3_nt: TGCGCCAGCCGGGACACGAGCTCCTACAATGAGCAGTTCTTC
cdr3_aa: CASRDTSSYNEQFF

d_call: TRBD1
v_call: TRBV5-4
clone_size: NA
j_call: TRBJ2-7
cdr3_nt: TGTGCCAGCAGCTTCTCCAGGGGGATGGACGAGCAGTACTTC
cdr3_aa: CASSFSRGMDEQYF

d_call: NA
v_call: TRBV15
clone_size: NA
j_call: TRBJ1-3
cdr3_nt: TGTGCCACCAGCACCCGTGCAGGGCCAGGAAACACCATATATTTT
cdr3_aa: CATSTRAGPGNTIYF

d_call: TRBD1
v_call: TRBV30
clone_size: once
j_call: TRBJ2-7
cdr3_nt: TGTGCCTGGGGGACAGGGCGAACCTACGAGCAGTACTTC
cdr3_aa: CAWGTGRTYEQYF

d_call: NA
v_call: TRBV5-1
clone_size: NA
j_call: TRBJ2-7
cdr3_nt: TGCGCCAGCAGCCCAGGCAGGGGCCCAGGGTGGGACTACGAGCAGTACTTC
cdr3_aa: CASSPGRGPGWDYEQYF

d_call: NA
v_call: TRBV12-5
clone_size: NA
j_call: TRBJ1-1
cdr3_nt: TGTGCTAGCACCACGTCAGGTGGGGGGACTGAAGCTTTCTTT
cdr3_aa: CASTTSGGGTEAFF